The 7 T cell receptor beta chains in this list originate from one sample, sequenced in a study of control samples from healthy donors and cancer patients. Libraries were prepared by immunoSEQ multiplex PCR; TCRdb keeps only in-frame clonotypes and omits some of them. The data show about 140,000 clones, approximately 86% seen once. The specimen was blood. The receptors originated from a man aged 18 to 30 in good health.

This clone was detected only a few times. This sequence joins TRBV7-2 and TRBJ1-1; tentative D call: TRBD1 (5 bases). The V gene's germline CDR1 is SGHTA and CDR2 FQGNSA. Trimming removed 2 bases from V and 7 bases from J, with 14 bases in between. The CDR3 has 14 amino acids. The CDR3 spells CASSLQGQSSEAFF. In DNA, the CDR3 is TGTGCCAGCAGCTTACAGGGTCAGAGTAGTGAAGCTTTCTTT. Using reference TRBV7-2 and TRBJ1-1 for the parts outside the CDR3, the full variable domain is GAGVSQSPSNKVTEKGKDVELRCDPISGHTALYWYRQSLGQGLEFLIYFQGNSAPDKSGLPSDRFSAERTGGSVSTLTIQRTQQEDSAVYLCASSLQGQSSEAFFGQGTRLTVV.

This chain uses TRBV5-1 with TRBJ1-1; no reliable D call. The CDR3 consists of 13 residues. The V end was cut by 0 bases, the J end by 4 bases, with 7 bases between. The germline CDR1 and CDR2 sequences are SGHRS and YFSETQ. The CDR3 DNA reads TGCGCCAGCAGCTTGGATGCAGGCACTGAAGCTTTCTTT. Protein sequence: CASSLDAGTEAFF. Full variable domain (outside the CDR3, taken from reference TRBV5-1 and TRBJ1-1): KAGVTQTPRYLIKTRGQQVTLSCSPISGHRSVSWYQQTPGQGLQFLFEYFSETQRNKGNFPGRFSGRQFSNSRSEMNVSTLELGDSALYLCASSLDAGTEAFFGQGTRLTVV.

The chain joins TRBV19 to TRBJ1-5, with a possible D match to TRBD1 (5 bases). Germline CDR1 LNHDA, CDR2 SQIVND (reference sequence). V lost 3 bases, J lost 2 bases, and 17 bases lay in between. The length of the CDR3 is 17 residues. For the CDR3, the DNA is TGTGCCAGTAGTATGGGGACCCGGGGAGGTGGCAATCAGCCCCAGCATTTT. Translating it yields CASSMGTRGGGNQPQHF.

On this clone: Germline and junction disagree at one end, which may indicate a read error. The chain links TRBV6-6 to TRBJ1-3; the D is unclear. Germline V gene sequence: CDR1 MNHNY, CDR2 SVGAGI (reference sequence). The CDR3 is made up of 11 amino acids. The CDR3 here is CASSYGTTIYF. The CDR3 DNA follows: TGTGCCAGCAGTTACGGAACCACCATATATTTT.

The CDR3 loop reads CASSSSGIIGKLFF. In nucleotides, the CDR3 is TGTGCCAGCAGTTCATCAGGGATCATCGGAAAACTGTTTTTT. The chain uses TRBV28 and TRBJ1-4, with a weak D call TRBD1 (5 bases). Trimming removed 4 bases at V and 10 bases at J, with 16 bases between. This CDR3 has 14 residues. Germline CDR1 reads MDHEN; CDR2 reads SYDVKM.

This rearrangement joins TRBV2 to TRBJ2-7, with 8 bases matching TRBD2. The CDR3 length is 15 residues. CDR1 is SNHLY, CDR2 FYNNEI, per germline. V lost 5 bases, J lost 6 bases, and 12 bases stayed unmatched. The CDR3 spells CASSPAGGLASEQYF. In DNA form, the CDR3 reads TGTGCCAGCAGTCCTGCGGGGGGCCTCGCTTCCGAGCAGTACTTC.

CDR3 DNA sequence: TGTGCCAGCAGCTTGGGACTAGTGAGCACAGATACGCAGTATTTT. It encodes CASSLGLVSTDTQYF. V and J are TRBV5-5 and TRBJ2-3; the D gene is possibly TRBD2 (6 bases). Germline loops: CDR1 SGHKS, CDR2 YYEKEE (reference sequence). Between the trimmed V and J ends, which lost 0 bases and 0 bases, there was a span of 8 bases. The CDR3 runs 15 residues.